Shown below are 22 T cell receptor beta chains from a single sample sequenced in a study of T cell responses to AZD1222 COVID-19 vaccine (dated by TCRdb to the early 2020s). The library was obtained by the immunoSEQ multiplex PCR assay. TCRdb mirrors the immuneACCESS table, restricted to in-frame sequences. Some clones are absent from its copies; in checked studies, under half trace to an unresolved V gene, and the reason for the others is unknown. The sample table shows some 150,000 clones, and roughly 90% are seen once. The top ten clones comprise 4% to 5.5% of the sample. The sample's time point label is to be understood as: about 28 days (+/-7) after the second vaccine dose. Sequencing used peripheral blood, obtained 28 days after the second AZD1222 dose. These receptor sequences come from an adult who received the AZD1222 COVID-19 vaccine.

The chain combines TRBV12-3 or TRBV12-4 with TRBJ1-2; D is perhaps TRBD1 (5 bases). With 5 bases removed from V and 2 bases from J, the gap between germline ends came to 9 bases. The CDR3 has 13 amino acids. For the CDR3, the DNA is TGTGCCAGCAGTCCAGGGTTAAACTATGGCTACACCTTC. This sequence encodes CASSPGLNYGYTF.

The chain couples TRBV5-1 to TRBJ1-4; the D is unclear. This CDR3 is built from 14 residues. Trimming removed 0 bases at V and 15 bases at J, with 18 bases between. In germline, CDR1 is SGHRS, CDR2 YFSETQ. The CDR3 DNA reads as TGCGCCAGCAGCTTGGATGTGGGAATGAAAAAGATGTTTTTT. It codes for CASSLDVGMKKMFF.

The V gene is TRBV7-8, the J gene TRBJ1-1; D ambiguous. Looked up from germline, CDR1 is SGHVS and CDR2 is FQNEAQ. V was trimmed by 1 base and J by 0 bases, leaving 15 bases between them. The CDR3 has 17 residues. Here the CDR3 reads CASSLVTFQTMNTEAFF. CDR3 bases: TGTGCCAGCAGCTTAGTGACCTTTCAAACCATGAACACTGAAGCTTTCTTT.

This clone was observed a few times. The chain recombines TRBV2 with TRBJ2-6; 8 bases align to TRBD1. Germline CDR1 is SNHLY and CDR2 is FYNNEI. The V gene end was trimmed by 7 bases and the J gene end by 4 bases; junction bases not matched to a gene: 9. The CDR3 sequence is 16 residues long. DNA for the CDR3: TGTGCCAGCACAGGGGGCAGGGAGTCCGGGGCCAACGTCCTGACTTTC. It encodes CASTGGRESGANVLTF.

The chain couples TRBV27 to TRBJ2-2; D might be TRBD1 or TRBD2, each matching 6 bases. The CDR3 loop spans 16 amino acids. The germline V gene encodes CDR1 MNHEY and CDR2 SMNVEV (reference sequence). Trimming took 6 bases from V and 1 from J, leaving 15 bases between them. The CDR3, as DNA: TGTGCCAGCAGCTACAAGGGGGGTAGGAACACCGGGGAGCTGTTTTTT. Translated: CASSYKGGRNTGELFF.

This clone was counted at least ten times. This rearrangement joins TRBV11-1 to TRBJ1-6; D might be TRBD1 (6 bases). This CDR3 region has 15 residues. Looked up from germline, CDR1 is SGHAT and CDR2 is FQDESV (reference sequence). With 3 bases removed from V and 9 bases from J, the gap between germline ends came to 15 bases. Here the CDR3 reads CASSFTDRTPSPLHF. CDR3 in DNA: TGTGCCAGCAGCTTCACCGACAGGACTCCTTCACCCCTCCACTTT.

The chain employs TRBV4-1 and TRBJ2-3, with TRBD2 matching over 9 bases. The CDR3 has 17 residues. J was trimmed by 7 bases and V by 0 bases; bases with no gene match: 11. Looked up from germline, CDR1 is MGHRA and CDR2 is YSYEKL. CDR3 residues: CASSQEWRGGLGYTQYF. CDR3 bases: TGCGCCAGCAGCCAAGAATGGCGGGGGGGGTTAGGATATACGCAGTATTTT.

The chain carries TRBV2 and TRBJ2-7; 9 positions agree with TRBD1. The CDR3 length is 13 residues. J lost 8 bases, V lost 10 bases, and 12 bases had no gene match. Germline loops: CDR1 SNHLY, CDR2 FYNNEI. CDR3 loop: CATSEPGQGKQYF. CDR3 DNA sequence: TGTGCCACGTCCGAGCCGGGACAGGGAAAGCAGTACTTC.

The chain links TRBV7-9 to TRBJ1-1; TRBD1 is a possible D gene (6 bases). CDR1 and CDR2 from the germline V gene are SEHNR and FQNEAQ (reference sequence). The V end was cut by 10 bases, the J end by 4 bases, with 13 bases between. The CDR3 totals 12 residues. The CDR3 is CATTRGATEAFF. The CDR3 region has the DNA TGTGCCACCACCCGGGGGGCCACTGAAGCTTTCTTT.

V gene TRBV9 combines with J gene TRBJ1-4; 10 bases fit TRBD1. Germline loops: CDR1 SGDLS, CDR2 YYNGEE. This CDR3 has 15 residues. V was clipped by 4 bases and J by 6 bases; unmatched bases: 6. This CDR3 is CASSPRDRGDEKLFF. CDR3 nucleotides: TGTGCCAGCAGCCCCCGGGACAGGGGCGATGAAAAACTGTTTTTT.

The chain combines TRBV19 with TRBJ1-2; D is ambiguous. V was trimmed by 4 bases and J by 7 bases, leaving 13 bases between them. CDR3 length equals 13 residues. CDR1 and CDR2 (germline): LNHDA, SQIVND (reference sequence). The CDR3 protein is CASSSHPGRGYTF. The CDR3 nucleotides are TGTGCCAGTAGTAGCCACCCAGGTCGTGGCTACACCTTC.

The chain carries TRBV5-4 and TRBJ1-2; D is unresolved. Germline values: CDR1 SGHNT, CDR2 YYREEE (reference sequence). The CDR3 runs to 13 residues. Between the trimmed V and J ends, which lost 0 bases and 11 bases, there was a span of 14 bases. CDR3 region: CASSLAATTLYTF. The CDR3 DNA reads TGTGCCAGCAGCTTGGCCGCTACTACCCTTTACACCTTC.

The rearrangement links TRBV14 to TRBJ1-2, with D perhaps matching TRBD1 (5 bases). The CDR3 totals 13 residues. V lost 6 bases to trimming and J lost 4 bases, with 12 bases between them. The germline V gene encodes CDR1 SGHDN and CDR2 FVKESK. CDR3 protein: CASSHTGLYGYTF. The CDR3 region has the DNA TGTGCCAGCAGTCATACAGGTCTCTATGGCTACACCTTC. The full variable domain, completed using reference TRBV14 and TRBJ1-2, is EAGVTQFPSHSVIEKGQTVTLRCDPISGHDNLYWYRRVMGKEIKFLLHFVKESKQDESGMPNNRFLAERTGGTYSTLKVQPAELEDSGVYFCASSHTGLYGYTFGSGTRLTVV.

V gene TRBV4-2 combines with J gene TRBJ1-5, with TRBD1 identical over 7 bases. CDR3 size: 16 residues. The ends lost 4 bases at V and 5 bases at J; junction bases unmatched: 11. Per the germline V gene, CDR1 is LGHNA and CDR2 is YNFKEQ. The DNA of the CDR3 is TGTGCCAGCAGCCCCCGACAGACAGGGAGGGATCAGCCCCAGCATTTT. Amino acids: CASSPRQTGRDQPQHF.

The chain recombines TRBV7-9 with TRBJ2-5; TRBD1 is a possible D gene (5 bases). V lost 5 bases to trimming and J lost 3 bases, with 10 bases between them. This CDR3 has 13 residues. Germline values: CDR1 SEHNR, CDR2 FQNEAQ (reference sequence). CDR3 sequence (DNA): TGTGCCAGCAGCAGACAGTCAAAAGAGACCCAGTACTTC. Its protein is CASSRQSKETQYF.

Remarks on this clone: The identical CDR3 is also encoded by other nucleotide sequences in the sample. The chain has TRBV20-1 and TRBJ2-7, with D possibly being TRBD2 (5 bases). CDR1 and CDR2 from the germline V gene are DFQATT and SNEGSKA (reference sequence). The V end lost 3 bases, the J end lost 3 bases, and 6 bases lay between the germline ends. The CDR3 consists of 11 residues. DNA of the CDR3: TGCAGTGCTAGGAGCGGCTACGAGCAGTACTTC. Protein: CSARSGYEQYF.

The chain uses TRBV4-2 and TRBJ1-5, with a possible D match to TRBD1 (5 bases). With 1 base removed from V and 11 bases from J, the gap between germline ends came to 6 bases. Germline lookup yields CDR1 LGHNA and CDR2 YNFKEQ. The CDR3 extends over 11 amino acids. CDR3 in amino acids: CASSQGGAQHF. The CDR3 nucleotides read TGTGCCAGCAGCCAAGGAGGGGCCCAGCATTTT.

This chain links TRBV6-5 with TRBJ2-2; the D is unclear. The CDR3 runs to 12 residues. V lost 6 bases and J lost 5, with 7 bases in between. The germline V gene encodes CDR1 MNHEY and CDR2 SVGAGI. CDR3 sequence (DNA): TGTGCCAGCAGCCACGGGACCGGGGAGCTGTTTTTT. Translating it yields CASSHGTGELFF.

V and J are TRBV4-2 and TRBJ2-1, with 16 bases fitting TRBD2. The germline V gene encodes CDR1 LGHNA and CDR2 YNFKEQ. The length of the CDR3 is 16 residues. J was trimmed by 8 bases and V by 4 bases; bases with no gene match: 5. CDR3 in DNA: TGTGCCAGCAGCCTGGGACTAGCGGGGGGGCCGGATGAGCAGTTCTTC. This sequence encodes CASSLGLAGGPDEQFF.

The chain links TRBV10-3 to TRBJ2-5; D is undetermined. Germline CDR1 reads ENHRY; CDR2 reads SYGVKD. The CDR3 is made up of 15 amino acids. V lost 2 bases and J lost 1, with 11 bases in between. CDR3 region: CAISEGIGAQETQYF. The DNA for the CDR3 is TGTGCCATCAGTGAGGGGATAGGTGCCCAAGAGACCCAGTACTTC.

V and J are TRBV6-5 and TRBJ2-7; 14 bases map to TRBD2. Germline V CDR1 and CDR2: MNHEY, SVGAGI. After removal of 8 bases from V and 7 bases from J, the junction contained 10 bases not matched to a gene. CDR3 length: 15 amino acids. The CDR3 coding sequence is TGTGCCAGCTCCTTCCCGGGACTAGCGGGGGTTGAGCAGTACTTC. Protein product: CASSFPGLAGVEQYF.

The genes are TRBV13 and TRBJ2-2; TRBD2 aligns across 9 bases. The CDR3 sequence is 17 residues long. The junction had 7 bases not matched to a gene; V was cut back by 5 bases and J by 0 bases. The V gene's germline CDR1 is PRHDT and CDR2 FYEKMQ (reference sequence). This CDR3 is CASSPSPSGTNTGELFF. The CDR3 nucleotides read TGTGCCAGCAGCCCTTCCCCTAGCGGGACGAACACCGGGGAGCTGTTTTTT.